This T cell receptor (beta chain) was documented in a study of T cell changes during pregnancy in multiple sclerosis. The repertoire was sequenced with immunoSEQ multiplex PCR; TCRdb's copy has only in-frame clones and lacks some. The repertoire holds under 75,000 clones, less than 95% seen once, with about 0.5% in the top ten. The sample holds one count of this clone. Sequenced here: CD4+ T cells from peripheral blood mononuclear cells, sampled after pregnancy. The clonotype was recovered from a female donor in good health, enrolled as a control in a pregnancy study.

This CDR3 reads CATSRIGHTRQYF. The CDR3 DNA follows: TGTGCCACCAGCAGAATAGGACATACCCGGCAGTACTTC. The rearrangement links TRBV15 to TRBJ2-7; D might be TRBD1 (5 bases). The V end lost 2 bases, the J end lost 9 bases, and 14 bases lay between the germline ends. Germline V gene lookup returns CDR1 LNHNV and CDR2 YYDKDF (reference sequence). CDR3 length: 13 amino acids. The full variable domain, with the rest looked up from reference TRBV15 and TRBJ2-7, is DAMVIQNPRYQVTQFGKPVTLSCSQTLNHNVMYWYQQKSSQAPKLLFHYYDKDFNNEADTPDNFQSRRPNTSFCFLDIRSPGLGDTAMYLCATSRIGHTRQYFGPGTRLTVT.